The rows below give T cell receptor beta chains drawn from one sample of a study of blood T cell repertoires in COVID-19. The method was immunoSEQ multiplex PCR; TCRdb's version includes in-frame clones alone and lacks a portion of them. The sample has nearly 110,000 clones; more than 70% are singletons. Material for sequencing was peripheral blood. All receptors come from a human donor in a cohort sampled during active COVID-19. The CDR3 runs from the conserved cysteine through the conserved F or W. A D gene is named only where the DNA matches it firmly. Size values are once, few and many counts, or a class for expanded clones, and some rows have none.

DNA	CDR3	J	length	D	V	size
TGTGCCAGCAGCAGCGGATTCATCCTTAGCAATCAGCCCCAGCATTTT	CASSSGFILSNQPQHF	TRBJ1-5	16	NA	TRBV5-5	NA
TGTGCCAGTACACAGGGAGACTCCTACAATGAGCAGTTCTTC	CASTQGDSYNEQFF	TRBJ2-1	14	NA	TRBV19	NA
TGCGCCAGCAGCTTGGCACCTATGAACACTGAAGCTTTCTTT	CASSLAPMNTEAFF	TRBJ1-1	14	NA	TRBV5-1	NA
TGTGCCAGCAGGCTAGGGGCGGTGGAGAGAAACTATGGCTACACCTTC	CASRLGAVERNYGYTF	TRBJ1-2	16	NA	TRBV6-6	NA
TGTGCCAGCAGCCAACCAGGGGGGAGCTCCTACGAGCAGTACTTC	CASSQPGGSSYEQYF	TRBJ2-7	15	NA	TRBV3-1/TRBV3-2	NA
TGTGCCAGCAGCTTAGCCCCGGAGTTGGGCTACACCTTC	CASSLAPELGYTF	TRBJ1-2	13	NA	TRBV5-5	NA
TGTGCCAGCAGTTTTTCCCCTGATCGTTGGGCAACCAGTGAAGCTTTCTTT	CASSFSPDRWATSEAFF	TRBJ1-1	17	NA	TRBV27	NA
TGTGCCAGCAGCTCCCGAGGACTAGCGGGAGTATTTGAGCAGTTCTTC	CASSSRGLAGVFEQFF	TRBJ2-1	16	TRBD2	TRBV9	NA
TGTGCCAGCAGCCAAGGGGGGACTGGCACAGATACGCAGTATTTT	CASSQGGTGTDTQYF	TRBJ2-3	15	NA	TRBV3-1/TRBV3-2	NA
TGCGCCAGCAGCCTAGGGACAAGCTCCTACGAGCAGTACTTC	CASSLGTSSYEQYF	TRBJ2-7	14	NA	TRBV10-2	NA
TGCGCCAGCAGCTTGGCGGACAGGGCAACCTACAATGAGCAGTTCTTC	CASSLADRATYNEQFF	TRBJ2-1	16	TRBD1	TRBV5-1	NA
TGCGCCAGCAGCCGATTCCCACCGTCCCAGGGGGTGGAAGATGGCTACACCTTC	CASSRFPPSQGVEDGYTF	TRBJ1-2	18	TRBD1	TRBV5-1	NA
TGTGCCAGCAGCTTGACAGGGGGCTTTTGGGAAAAACTGTTTTTT	CASSLTGGFWEKLFF	TRBJ1-4	15	TRBD1	TRBV7-2	NA
TGTGCCAGCAGTGGACGGGATAGCAATCAGCCCCAGCATTTT	CASSGRDSNQPQHF	TRBJ1-5	14	NA	TRBV2	NA
TGCGCCAGCAGCCAAGGATGGGGAGGAATGAACACCGGGGAGCTGTTTTTT	CASSQGWGGMNTGELFF	TRBJ2-2	17	NA	TRBV4-1	few
TGTGCCAGCAGTCTACAGGGTTCCTACGAGCAGTACTTC	CASSLQGSYEQYF	TRBJ2-7	13	NA	TRBV27	NA
TGTGCCAGCAGTTCACCTCTTACAGGGACAGCTTTCTTT	CASSSPLTGTAFF	TRBJ1-1	13	NA	TRBV28	NA
TGTGCCAGCAGCTTAGTGGTGGAGCAGCCCCAGCATTTT	CASSLVVEQPQHF	TRBJ1-5	13	NA	TRBV7-2	NA
TGTGCCAGCAGCGGATTATGGACTAGCGGGAGGGCCGCGGATGAGCAGTTCTTC	CASSGLWTSGRAADEQFF	TRBJ2-1	18	TRBD2	TRBV7-8	NA
TGTGCCAGCAGCTTTACGGAGGAGGGGACTGAAGCTTTCTTT	CASSFTEEGTEAFF	TRBJ1-1	14	NA	TRBV7-2	NA
TGTGCCAGCAGCCAAGCAGGGGGCCAAGATACGCAGTATTTT	CASSQAGGQDTQYF	TRBJ2-3	14	TRBD1	TRBV4-2	NA
TGTGCCAGCAGCGTCACTAGCGGGATGTTCTACAATGAGCAGTTCTTC	CASSVTSGMFYNEQFF	TRBJ2-1	16	TRBD2	TRBV9	NA
TGTGCCAGCAGCTTAGATCTGGGGACAGGGGTCTCTGGAAACACCATATATTTT	CASSLDLGTGVSGNTIYF	TRBJ1-3	18	TRBD1	TRBV11-2	NA
TGTGCCAGCAGCTTAGACGGGACTAGCGGCTACAATGAGCAGTTCTTC	CASSLDGTSGYNEQFF	TRBJ2-1	16	TRBD2	TRBV11-3	NA
TGTGCCAGCAGCTTAGCGGTTTTAGAAAATGAGCAGTTCTTC	CASSLAVLENEQFF	TRBJ2-1	14	NA	TRBV7-9	NA
TGTGCCATCAGTGAATGGTCCGGGTTGTCTGGGGCCAACGTCCTGACTTTC	CAISEWSGLSGANVLTF	TRBJ2-6	17	NA	TRBV10-3	NA
TGTGCCACCAGCAGAGAGGGGCTTCAGTCAAAAAACATTCAGTACTTC	CATSREGLQSKNIQYF	TRBJ2-4	16	NA	TRBV15	NA
TGTGCCAGCAGCTTCGGGGGGCTGGCGGATCAGCCCCAGCATTTT	CASSFGGLADQPQHF	TRBJ1-5	15	NA	TRBV13	NA
TGTGCCAGCAGAATAAGGAGGAACACTGAAGCTTTCTTT	CASRIRRNTEAFF	TRBJ1-1	13	NA	TRBV28	NA
TGTGCCAGTAGTCTCGACCTCCCGACACTTAGGAACTATGGCTACACCTTC	CASSLDLPTLRNYGYTF	TRBJ1-2	17	NA	TRBV19	NA
TGCGCCAGCAGTTCCGGGACAGGGGGAGCAACGGTCTATGGCTACACCTTC	CASSSGTGGATVYGYTF	TRBJ1-2	17	TRBD1	TRBV5-1	NA
TGTGCCAGCAGCCGCGCCCCGATGACTAGCGGAAACACAGATACGCAGTATTTT	CASSRAPMTSGNTDTQYF	TRBJ2-3	18	TRBD2	TRBV7-2	NA
TGCGCCAGCCAGGACAGGGAGGCGGTGAACACTGAAGCTTTCTTT	CASQDREAVNTEAFF	TRBJ1-1	15	TRBD1	TRBV5-1	NA
TGTGCCATCAGTGACACCGACAGGGGAGACGGCTACACCTTC	CAISDTDRGDGYTF	TRBJ1-2	14	TRBD1	TRBV10-3	NA
TGTGCCAGCAGCAGTTGGACAGGTCGGTCCTACAATGAGCAGTTCTTC	CASSSWTGRSYNEQFF	TRBJ2-1	16	TRBD1	TRBV3-1/TRBV3-2	NA
TGTGCCTGGAGCCCTTCCACAGATACGCAGTATTTT	CAWSPSTDTQYF	TRBJ2-3	12	NA	TRBV30	once
TGTGCCAGCAGTTTGGGACTAGCGGGTTACAATGAGCAGTTCTTC	CASSLGLAGYNEQFF	TRBJ2-1	15	TRBD2	TRBV28	many
TGTGCCAGCAGTGAACAGGGGGAACGGAGCGGGGAGCTGTTTTTT	CASSEQGERSGELFF	TRBJ2-2	15	TRBD1	TRBV6-4	NA
TGTGCCAGCAACTTCGGACAGCCCTACGAGCAGTACTTC	CASNFGQPYEQYF	TRBJ2-7	13	NA	TRBV28	few
TGCGCCAGCAGCTTGGATCCTTCTAGCGGGTACAATGAGCAGTTCTTC	CASSLDPSSGYNEQFF	TRBJ2-1	16	TRBD2	TRBV5-1	NA
TGTGCCAGCAGTTTTTCCCCCGGGGTGAACACTGAAGCTTTCTTT	CASSFSPGVNTEAFF	TRBJ1-1	15	NA	TRBV28	NA
TGCGCCAGCAGCCAGGAAGGGGATCGTGCCTATGGCTACACCTTC	CASSQEGDRAYGYTF	TRBJ1-2	15	NA	TRBV4-1	NA
TGTGCCAGCACCCTAGCGGGAGCCTACAATGAGCAGTTCTTC	CASTLAGAYNEQFF	TRBJ2-1	14	TRBD2	TRBV11-2	NA
TGTGCCAGCAGCTTAATGGCGGGGCCCACAGATACGCAGTATTTT	CASSLMAGPTDTQYF	TRBJ2-3	15	NA	TRBV7-3	NA
TGTGCCAGCAGCGTGGGGGACAGGGGAATAGGTCAGCCCCAGCATTTT	CASSVGDRGIGQPQHF	TRBJ1-5	16	TRBD1	TRBV9	NA
TGTGCTAGTGGTTCCAAATTTCCAGGGGGCTCTGGAAACACCATATATTTT	CASGSKFPGGSGNTIYF	TRBJ1-3	17	TRBD1	TRBV12-5	NA
TGTGCCAGCAGACGGAGCTCTGGAAACACCATATATTTT	CASRRSSGNTIYF	TRBJ1-3	13	NA	TRBV3-1/TRBV3-2	NA
TGTGCCTGGGGTCGGGAATTTAGCGAGCAGTACTTC	CAWGREFSEQYF	TRBJ2-7	12	NA	TRBV30	NA